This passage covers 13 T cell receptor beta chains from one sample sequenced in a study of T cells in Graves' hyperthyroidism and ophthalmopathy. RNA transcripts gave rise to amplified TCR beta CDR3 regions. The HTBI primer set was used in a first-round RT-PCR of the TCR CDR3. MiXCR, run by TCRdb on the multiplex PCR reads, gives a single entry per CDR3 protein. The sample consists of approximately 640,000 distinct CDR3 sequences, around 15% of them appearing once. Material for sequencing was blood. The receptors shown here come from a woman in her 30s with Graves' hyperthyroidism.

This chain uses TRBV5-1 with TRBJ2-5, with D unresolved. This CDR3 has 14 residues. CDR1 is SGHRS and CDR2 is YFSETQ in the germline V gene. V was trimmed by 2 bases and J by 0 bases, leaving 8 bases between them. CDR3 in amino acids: CASSFPGHQETQYF. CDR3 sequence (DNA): TGCGCCAGCAGCTTCCCTGGGCACCAAGAGACCCAGTACTTC.

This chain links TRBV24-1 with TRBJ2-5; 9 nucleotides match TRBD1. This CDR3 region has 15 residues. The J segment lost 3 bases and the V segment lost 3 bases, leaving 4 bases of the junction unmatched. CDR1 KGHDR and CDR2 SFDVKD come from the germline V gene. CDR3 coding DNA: TGTGCCACCAGTGATCTCCGGGACAGGGAAGAGACCCAGTACTTC. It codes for CATSDLRDREETQYF.

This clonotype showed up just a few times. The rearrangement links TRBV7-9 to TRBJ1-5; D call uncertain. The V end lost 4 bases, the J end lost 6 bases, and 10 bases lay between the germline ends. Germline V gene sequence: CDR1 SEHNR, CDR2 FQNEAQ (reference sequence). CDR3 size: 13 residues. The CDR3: CASSYAEGQPQHF. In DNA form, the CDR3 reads TGTGCCAGCAGCTACGCAGAGGGTCAGCCCCAGCATTTT.

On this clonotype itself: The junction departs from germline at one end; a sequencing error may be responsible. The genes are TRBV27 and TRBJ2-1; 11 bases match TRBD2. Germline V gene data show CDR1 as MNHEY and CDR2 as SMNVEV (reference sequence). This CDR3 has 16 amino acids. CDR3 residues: CASSPLAGDAPNEQLF. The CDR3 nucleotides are TGTGCCAGCAGTCCACTAGCGGGAGACGCTCCCAATGAGCAGCTCTTC.

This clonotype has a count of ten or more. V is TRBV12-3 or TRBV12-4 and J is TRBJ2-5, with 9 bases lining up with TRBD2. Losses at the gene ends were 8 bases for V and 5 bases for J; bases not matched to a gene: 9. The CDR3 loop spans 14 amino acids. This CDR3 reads CASSPSGMGETQYF. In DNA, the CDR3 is TGTGCCAGCTCACCTAGCGGGATGGGGGAGACCCAGTACTTC.

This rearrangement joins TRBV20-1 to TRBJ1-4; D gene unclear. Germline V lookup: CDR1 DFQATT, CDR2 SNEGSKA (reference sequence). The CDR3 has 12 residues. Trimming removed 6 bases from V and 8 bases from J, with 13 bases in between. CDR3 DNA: TGCAGTGCCAAAATATCCTTGGAAAAACTGTTTTTT. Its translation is CSAKISLEKLFF.

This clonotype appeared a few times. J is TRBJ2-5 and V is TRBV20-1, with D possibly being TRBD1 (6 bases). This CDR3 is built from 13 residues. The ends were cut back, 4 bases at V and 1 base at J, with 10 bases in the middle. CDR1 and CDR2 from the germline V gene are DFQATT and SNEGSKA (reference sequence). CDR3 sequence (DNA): TGCAGTGCTACCGACAGGCTCCAAGAGACCCAGTACTTC. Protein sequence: CSATDRLQETQYF.

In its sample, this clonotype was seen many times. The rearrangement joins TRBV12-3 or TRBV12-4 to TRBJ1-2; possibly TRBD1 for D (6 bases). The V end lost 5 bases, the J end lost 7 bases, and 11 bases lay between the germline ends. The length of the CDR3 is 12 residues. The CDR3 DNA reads TGTGCCAGCAGTCCCCAAGGGGGTGGCTACACCTTC. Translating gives CASSPQGGGYTF.

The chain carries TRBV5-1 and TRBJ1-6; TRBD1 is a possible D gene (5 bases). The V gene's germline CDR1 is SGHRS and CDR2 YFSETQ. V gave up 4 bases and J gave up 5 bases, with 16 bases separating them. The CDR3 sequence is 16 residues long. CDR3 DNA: TGCGCCAGCAGCCCAGGACGGACACCTAATAATTCACCCCTCCACTTT. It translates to CASSPGRTPNNSPLHF.

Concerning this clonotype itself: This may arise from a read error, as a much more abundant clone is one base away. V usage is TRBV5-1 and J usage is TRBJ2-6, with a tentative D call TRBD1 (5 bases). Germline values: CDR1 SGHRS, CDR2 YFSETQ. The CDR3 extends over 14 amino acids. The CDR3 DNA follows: TGCGCCAGCAGCGTGTCGTTTGGGGCCAACATCCTGACTTTC. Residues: CASSVSFGANILTF.

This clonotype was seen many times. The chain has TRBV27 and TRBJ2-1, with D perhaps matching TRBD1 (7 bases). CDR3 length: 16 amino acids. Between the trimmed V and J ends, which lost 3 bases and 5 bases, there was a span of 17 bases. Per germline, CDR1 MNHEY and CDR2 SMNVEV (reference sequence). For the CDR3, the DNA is TGTGCCAGCAGTTTCCTAGGAAGGAGGGGGCACAATGAGCAGTTCTTC. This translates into CASSFLGRRGHNEQFF.

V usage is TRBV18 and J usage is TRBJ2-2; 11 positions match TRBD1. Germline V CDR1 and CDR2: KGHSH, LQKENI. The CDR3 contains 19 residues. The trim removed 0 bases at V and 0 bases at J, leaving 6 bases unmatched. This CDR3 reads CASSPPTGQGAANTGELFF. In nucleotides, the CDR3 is TGTGCCAGCTCACCACCCACTGGACAGGGGGCAGCGAACACCGGGGAGCTGTTTTTT.

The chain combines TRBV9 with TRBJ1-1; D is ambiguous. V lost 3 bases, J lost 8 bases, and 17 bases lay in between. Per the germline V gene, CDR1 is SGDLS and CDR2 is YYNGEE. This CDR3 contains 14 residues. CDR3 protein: CASSERDARSEAFF. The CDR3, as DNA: TGTGCCAGCAGCGAACGGGATGCACGATCGGAAGCTTTCTTT.